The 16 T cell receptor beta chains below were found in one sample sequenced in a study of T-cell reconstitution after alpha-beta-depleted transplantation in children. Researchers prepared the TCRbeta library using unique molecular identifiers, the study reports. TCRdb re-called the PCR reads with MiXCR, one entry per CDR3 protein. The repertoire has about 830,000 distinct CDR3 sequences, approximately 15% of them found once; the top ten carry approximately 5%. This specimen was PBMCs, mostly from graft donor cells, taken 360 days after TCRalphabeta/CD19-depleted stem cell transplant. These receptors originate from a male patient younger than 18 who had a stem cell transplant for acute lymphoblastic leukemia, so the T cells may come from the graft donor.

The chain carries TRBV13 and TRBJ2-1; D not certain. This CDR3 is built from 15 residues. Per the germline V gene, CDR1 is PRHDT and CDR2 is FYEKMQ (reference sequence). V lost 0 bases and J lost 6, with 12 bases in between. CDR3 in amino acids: CASSLGSRKGNEQFF. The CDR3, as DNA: TGTGCCAGCAGCTTAGGCTCCAGGAAGGGCAATGAGCAGTTCTTC.

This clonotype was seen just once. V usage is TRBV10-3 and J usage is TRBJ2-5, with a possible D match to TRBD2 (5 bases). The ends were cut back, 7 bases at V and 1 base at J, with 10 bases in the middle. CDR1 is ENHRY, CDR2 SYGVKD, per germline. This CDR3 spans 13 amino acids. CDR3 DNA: TGTGCCATCATGGAGCGGTCCCAAGAGACCCAGTACTTC. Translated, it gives CAIMERSQETQYF.

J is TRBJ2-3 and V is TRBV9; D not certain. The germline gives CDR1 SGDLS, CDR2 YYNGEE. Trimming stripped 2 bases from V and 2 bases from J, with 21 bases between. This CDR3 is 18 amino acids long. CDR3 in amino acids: CASSVMVPGRPITDTQYF. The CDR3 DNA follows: TGTGCCAGCAGCGTCATGGTACCAGGACGGCCCATCACAGATACGCAGTATTTT.

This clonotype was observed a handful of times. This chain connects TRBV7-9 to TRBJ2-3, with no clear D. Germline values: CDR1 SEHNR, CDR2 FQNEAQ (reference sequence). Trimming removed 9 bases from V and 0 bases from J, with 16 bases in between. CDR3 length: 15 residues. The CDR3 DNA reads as TGTGCCAGTTTATCAAGGCTCGCAAGCACAGATACGCAGTATTTT. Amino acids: CASLSRLASTDTQYF. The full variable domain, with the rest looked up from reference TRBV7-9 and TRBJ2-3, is DTGVSQNPRHKITKRGQNVTFRCDPISEHNRLYWYRQTLGQGPEFLTYFQNEAQLEKSRLLSDRFSAERPKGSFSTLEIQRTEQGDSAMYLCASLSRLASTDTQYFGPGTRLTVL.

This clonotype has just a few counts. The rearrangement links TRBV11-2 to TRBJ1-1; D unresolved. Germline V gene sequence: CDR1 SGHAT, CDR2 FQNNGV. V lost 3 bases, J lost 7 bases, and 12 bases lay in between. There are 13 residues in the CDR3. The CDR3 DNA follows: TGTGCCAGCAGCTTCGTCGCCGCCTTTGAAGCTTTCTTT. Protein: CASSFVAAFEAFF.

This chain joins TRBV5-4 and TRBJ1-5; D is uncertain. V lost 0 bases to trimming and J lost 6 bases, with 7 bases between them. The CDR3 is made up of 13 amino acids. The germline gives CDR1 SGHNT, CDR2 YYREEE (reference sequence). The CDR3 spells CASSLVAGQPQHF. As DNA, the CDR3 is TGTGCCAGCAGCTTGGTGGCTGGTCAGCCCCAGCATTTT.

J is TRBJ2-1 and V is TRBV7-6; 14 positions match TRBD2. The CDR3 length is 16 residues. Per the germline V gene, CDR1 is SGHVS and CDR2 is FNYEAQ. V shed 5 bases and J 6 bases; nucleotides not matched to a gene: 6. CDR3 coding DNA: TGTGCCAGCAGCCAACCGACTAGCGGGAGGGCCAATGAGCAGTTCTTC. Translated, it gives CASSQPTSGRANEQFF.

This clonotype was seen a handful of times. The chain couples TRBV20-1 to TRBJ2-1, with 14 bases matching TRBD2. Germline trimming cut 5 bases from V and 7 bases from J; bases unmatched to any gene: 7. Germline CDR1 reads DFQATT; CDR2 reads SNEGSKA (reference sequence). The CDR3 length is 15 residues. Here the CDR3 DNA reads TGCAGTGCTGGGGGAGGGACTAGCGGGAGTAATGAGCAGTTCTTC. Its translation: CSAGGGTSGSNEQFF.

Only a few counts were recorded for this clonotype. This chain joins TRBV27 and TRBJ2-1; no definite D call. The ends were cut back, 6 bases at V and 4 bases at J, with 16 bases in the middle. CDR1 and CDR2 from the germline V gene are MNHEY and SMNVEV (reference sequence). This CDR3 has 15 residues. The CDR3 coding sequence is TGTGCCAGCAGCTTGGACCGGAACCTTTACAATGAGCAGTTCTTC. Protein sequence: CASSLDRNLYNEQFF.

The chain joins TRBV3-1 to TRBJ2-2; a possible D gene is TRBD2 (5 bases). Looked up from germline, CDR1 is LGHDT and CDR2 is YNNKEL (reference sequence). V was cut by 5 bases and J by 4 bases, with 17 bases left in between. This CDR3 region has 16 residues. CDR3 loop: CASSYLGAAATGELFF. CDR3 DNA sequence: TGTGCCAGCAGCTACTTGGGAGCAGCAGCCACCGGGGAGCTGTTTTTT.

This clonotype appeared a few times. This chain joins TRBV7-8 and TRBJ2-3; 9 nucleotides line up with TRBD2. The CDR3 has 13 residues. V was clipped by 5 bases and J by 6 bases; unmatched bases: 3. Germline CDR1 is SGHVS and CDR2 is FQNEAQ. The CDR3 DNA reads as TGTGCCAGCAGCGCGGGGGGGTGGGATACGCAGTATTTT. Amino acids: CASSAGGWDTQYF.

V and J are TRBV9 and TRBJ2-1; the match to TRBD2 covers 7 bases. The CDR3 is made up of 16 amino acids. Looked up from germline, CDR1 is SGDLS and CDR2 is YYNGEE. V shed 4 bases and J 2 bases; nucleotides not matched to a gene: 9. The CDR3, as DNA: TGTGCCAGCAGCCTAACCATAGCGGGTCCCTACAATGAGCAGTTCTTC. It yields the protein CASSLTIAGPYNEQFF.

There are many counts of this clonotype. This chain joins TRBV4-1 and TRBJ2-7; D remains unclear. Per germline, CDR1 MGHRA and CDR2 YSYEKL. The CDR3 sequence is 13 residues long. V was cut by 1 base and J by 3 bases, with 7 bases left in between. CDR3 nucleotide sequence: TGCGCCAGCAGCCAAGGACTCCTCTACGAGCAGTACTTC. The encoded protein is CASSQGLLYEQYF.

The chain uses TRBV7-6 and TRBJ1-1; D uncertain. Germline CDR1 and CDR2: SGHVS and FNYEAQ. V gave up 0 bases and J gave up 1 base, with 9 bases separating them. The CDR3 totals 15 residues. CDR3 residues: CASSLAPSPNTEAFF. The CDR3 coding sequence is TGTGCCAGCAGCTTAGCCCCCTCCCCGAACACTGAAGCTTTCTTT.

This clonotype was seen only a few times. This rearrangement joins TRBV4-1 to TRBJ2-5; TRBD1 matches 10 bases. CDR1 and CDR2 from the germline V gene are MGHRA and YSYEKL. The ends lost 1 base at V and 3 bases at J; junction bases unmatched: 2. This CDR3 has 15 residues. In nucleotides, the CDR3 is TGCGCCAGCAGCCAAGCGGGGACAGGGGAAGAGACCCAGTACTTC. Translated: CASSQAGTGEETQYF.

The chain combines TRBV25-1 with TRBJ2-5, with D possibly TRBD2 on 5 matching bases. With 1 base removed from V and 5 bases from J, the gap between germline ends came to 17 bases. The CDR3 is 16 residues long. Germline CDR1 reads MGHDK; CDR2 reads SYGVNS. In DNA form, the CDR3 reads TGTGCCAGCAGTGAATGGAAGGTCGGGGTCGGGGAGACCCAGTACTTC. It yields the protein CASSEWKVGVGETQYF.